Shown below are 24 T cell receptor beta chains from a single sample sequenced in a study of blood T cell repertoires in COVID-19. Profiling relied on immunoSEQ multiplex PCR, and the TCRdb table lists in-frame clones only, not all of them. This sample carries a few hundred thousand clones, around 85% of them seen once, and the ten largest clones take 0.87%. Sequences were obtained from peripheral blood. Receptor source: a human donor with COVID-19, enrolled during active disease. The donor label of this sample is uncertain.

This sequence joins TRBV7-3 and TRBJ2-5, with 8 bases aligning to TRBD1. The germline V gene has CDR1 SGHTA and CDR2 FQGTGA. V lost 3 bases and J lost 4; bases outside the gene matches: 1. This CDR3 has 13 amino acids. Here the CDR3 reads CASSFDRGETQYF. The CDR3 region has the DNA TGTGCCAGCAGCTTCGACAGGGGAGAGACCCAGTACTTC.

The chain joins TRBV19 to TRBJ2-1; D is possibly TRBD1 (6 bases). Trimming removed 5 bases from V and 6 bases from J, with 20 bases in between. From germline, CDR1 is LNHDA and CDR2 SQIVND (reference sequence). This CDR3 contains 16 residues. CDR3: CASSRIGADSFNEQFF. The CDR3 coding sequence is TGTGCCAGTAGTCGCATTGGGGCGGACAGTTTCAATGAGCAGTTCTTC.

V is TRBV5-1 and J is TRBJ1-1; TRBD1 might be the D (5 bases). Germline V gene data show CDR1 as SGHRS and CDR2 as YFSETQ. The CDR3 covers 14 residues. Trimming took 2 bases from V and 0 from J, leaving 8 bases between them. The CDR3, as DNA: TGCGCCAGCAGCTTACAGGTCATGAACACTGAAGCTTTCTTT. Protein: CASSLQVMNTEAFF.

The chain joins TRBV5-4 to TRBJ2-1; D may be TRBD2 (5 bases). Germline V lookup: CDR1 SGHNT, CDR2 YYREEE (reference sequence). The CDR3 contains 17 residues. V dropped 4 bases and J dropped 6 bases, with 23 bases sitting between them. This CDR3 reads CASSPGVAPNLGNEQFF. As DNA, the CDR3 is TGTGCCAGCAGCCCCGGGGTAGCGCCAAACCTTGGCAATGAGCAGTTCTTC.

This chain links TRBV29-1 with TRBJ1-1; perhaps TRBD1 as D (5 bases). CDR3 size: 11 residues. Germline loops: CDR1 SQVTM, CDR2 ANQGSEA. The V and J ends lost 7 bases and 9 bases respectively, with 15 bases between them. The CDR3 region is CSALDRAQAFF. CDR3 DNA: TGCAGCGCCCTAGACAGAGCCCAAGCTTTCTTT.

The rearrangement joins TRBV10-3 to TRBJ1-1; TRBD1 might be the D (5 bases). This CDR3 comprises 12 residues. Germline-derived CDR1 and CDR2 are ENHRY and SYGVKD. The V end was cut by 8 bases, the J end by 0 bases, with 7 bases between. The CDR3 spells CAISGLNTEAFF. CDR3 DNA: TGTGCCATCTCAGGGCTGAACACTGAAGCTTTCTTT.

This chain connects TRBV7-2 to TRBJ2-5; 11 bases align to TRBD2. Trimming at V came to 5 bases and at J to 0 bases, leaving 8 bases not matched to a gene. Germline V gene data show CDR1 as SGHTA and CDR2 as FQGNSA. This CDR3 spans 17 amino acids. This CDR3 reads CASSIRTSGHNQETQYF. CDR3 sequence (DNA): TGTGCCAGCAGCATTCGGACTAGCGGGCATAACCAAGAGACCCAGTACTTC.

The chain couples TRBV29-1 to TRBJ2-1; 12 nucleotides match TRBD1. Germline V gives CDR1 SQVTM, CDR2 ANQGSEA. This CDR3 spans 17 amino acids. The ends lost 4 bases at V and 6 bases at J; junction bases unmatched: 13. CDR3: CSVVETPGTGGRNEQFF. In DNA, the CDR3 is TGCAGCGTTGTAGAAACCCCCGGGACAGGGGGCCGCAATGAGCAGTTCTTC.

The V call is TRBV29-1, the J call TRBJ2-1, with D hard to call. There are 11 residues in the CDR3. The V gene's germline CDR1 is SQVTM and CDR2 ANQGSEA. The V and J ends lost 5 bases and 13 bases respectively, with 15 bases between them. CDR3 region: CSVSPALDQFF. CDR3 DNA: TGCAGCGTTTCCCCCGCTCTAGACCAGTTCTTC.

The genes are TRBV29-1 and TRBJ2-2; 7 nucleotides agree with TRBD1. This CDR3 region has 14 residues. Trimming removed 4 bases from V and 4 bases from J; junction bases left unmatched: 6. Germline V gene lookup returns CDR1 SQVTM and CDR2 ANQGSEA. CDR3 in amino acids: CSVVKGGLTGELFF. Written as DNA, the CDR3 is TGCAGCGTTGTCAAAGGGGGCCTCACCGGGGAGCTGTTTTTT.

V and J are TRBV5-1 and TRBJ1-4; 8 bases fit TRBD1. V was clipped by 4 bases and J by 5 bases; unmatched bases: 7. Germline V gives CDR1 SGHRS, CDR2 YFSETQ. This CDR3 region has 15 residues. The CDR3 DNA reads as TGCGCCAGCAGCCCGGACAGGGCTGAGAATGAAAAACTGTTTTTT. It codes for CASSPDRAENEKLFF.

This chain uses TRBV10-3 with TRBJ1-1; 7 bases align to TRBD1. Trimming removed 3 bases from V and 2 bases from J; junction bases left unmatched: 3. The length of the CDR3 is 14 residues. Germline values: CDR1 ENHRY, CDR2 SYGVKD. CDR3: CAISDGTANTEAFF. Written as DNA, the CDR3 is TGTGCCATCAGTGATGGGACAGCCAACACTGAAGCTTTCTTT.

The chain has TRBV29-1 and TRBJ1-2; 9 nucleotides match TRBD1. Losses at the gene ends were 1 base for V and 7 bases for J; bases not matched to a gene: 7. CDR3 size: 14 residues. Germline V gene data show CDR1 as SQVTM and CDR2 as ANQGSEA. This CDR3 reads CSVEGWDRAIGYTF. The CDR3 DNA is TGCAGCGTTGAAGGTTGGGACAGGGCGATTGGCTACACCTTC. The variable domain in full, with the rest retrieved from reference TRBV29-1 and TRBJ1-2, is SAVISQKPSRDICQRGTSLTIQCQVDSQVTMMFWYRQQPGQSLTLIATANQGSEATYESGFVIDKFPISRPNLTFSTLTVSNMSPEDSSIYLCSVEGWDRAIGYTFGSGTRLTVV.

The chain joins TRBV19 to TRBJ2-5, with a possible D match to TRBD1 (6 bases). Trimming took 1 base from V and 7 from J, leaving 13 bases between them. Germline V gene sequence: CDR1 LNHDA, CDR2 SQIVND (reference sequence). The CDR3 contains 14 residues. This CDR3 reads CASSIGLTGLTQYF. CDR3 bases: TGTGCCAGTAGTATAGGTTTAACAGGGCTGACCCAGTACTTC.

With respect to this clone: Additional DNA sequences in this sample encode the identical CDR3. The CDR3 here is CASSRQGTNEKLFF. The CDR3 DNA reads TGTGCCAGCAGCAGACAGGGGACTAATGAAAAACTGTTTTTT. The V gene is TRBV28, the J gene TRBJ1-4, with 8 nucleotides matching TRBD1. The length of the CDR3 is 14 residues. Germline V gives CDR1 MDHEN, CDR2 SYDVKM. J was trimmed by 2 bases and V by 6 bases; bases with no gene match: 2.

This chain connects TRBV19 to TRBJ2-1; 10 positions agree with TRBD2. This CDR3 has 16 residues. J lost 8 bases, V lost 3 bases, and 10 bases had no gene match. The germline gives CDR1 LNHDA, CDR2 SQIVND (reference sequence). CDR3 sequence: CASSISTSGIWDEQFF. The CDR3 nucleotides are TGTGCCAGTAGTATCTCTACTAGCGGGATATGGGATGAGCAGTTCTTC.

This chain joins TRBV2 and TRBJ2-1; 8 bases are a match to TRBD1. This CDR3 comprises 14 residues. CDR1 SNHLY and CDR2 FYNNEI come from the germline V gene. V dropped 6 bases and J dropped 7; count of bases not matched to a gene: 8. CDR3: CASRTTGAGNEQFF. As DNA, the CDR3 is TGTGCCAGCAGGACGACAGGGGCTGGGAATGAGCAGTTCTTC.

This sequence joins TRBV6-6 and TRBJ1-1, with 10 bases matching TRBD1. With V trimmed by 0 bases and J by 4 bases, 5 bases remained unmatched. Germline assignment: CDR1 MNHNY and CDR2 SVGAGI (reference sequence). This CDR3 is built from 16 residues. This CDR3 reads CASSYSRDRGFTEAFF. DNA for the CDR3: TGTGCCAGCAGTTACTCGAGGGACAGGGGTTTCACTGAAGCTTTCTTT.

In this sample, this clone turned up a few times. The CDR3 bases are TGTGCCAGCAGCTACCCTAGCGGCCTCTCCTACGAGCAGTACTTC. It specifies CASSYPSGLSYEQYF. The chain recombines TRBV11-3 with TRBJ2-7; 7 positions match TRBD2. The CDR3 extends over 15 amino acids. The ends lost 4 bases at V and 0 bases at J; junction bases unmatched: 6. Germline V gene lookup returns CDR1 SGHNT and CDR2 YENEEA. Combining the CDR3 with reference TRBV11-3 and TRBJ2-7 gives the whole variable domain EAGVVQSPRYKIIEKKQPVAFWCNPISGHNTLYWYLQNLGQGPELLIRYENEEAVDDSQLPKDRFSAERLKGVDSTLKIQPAELGDSAVYLCASSYPSGLSYEQYFGPGTRLTVT.

This CDR3 reads CASSLSGSLLTDTQYF. DNA for the CDR3: TGTGCCAGCAGCCTCTCGGGTAGCTTGTTAACAGATACGCAGTATTTT. The J gene is TRBJ2-3, the V gene TRBV11-2; no reliable D call. V was shortened by 5 bases and J by 3 bases, with 18 bases between the two germline ends. There are 16 residues in the CDR3. Germline-derived CDR1 and CDR2 are SGHAT and FQNNGV.

The chain combines TRBV18 with TRBJ1-4; no reliable D call. The V end was cut by 2 bases, the J end by 3 bases, with 13 bases between. There are 16 residues in the CDR3. CDR1 and CDR2 (germline): KGHSH, LQKENI. The chain's CDR3 is CASSPNGVGANEKLFF. As DNA, the CDR3 is TGTGCCAGCTCACCAAACGGGGTCGGGGCTAATGAAAAACTGTTTTTT.

The chain uses TRBV2 and TRBJ1-4; 12 nucleotides agree with TRBD1. Germline CDR1 SNHLY, CDR2 FYNNEI. There are 16 residues in the CDR3. The trim removed 7 bases at V and 7 bases at J, leaving 10 bases unmatched. CDR3 nucleotides: TGTGCCAGCACCAAGGGGGACAGGGGGCGAGCTGAAAAACTGTTTTTT. Protein sequence: CASTKGDRGRAEKLFF.

The chain carries TRBV18 and TRBJ2-3, with 12 bases matching TRBD2. The CDR3 spans 16 residues. V lost 3 bases and J lost 1; bases outside the gene matches: 2. Germline V gives CDR1 KGHSH, CDR2 LQKENI. CDR3 region: CASSPTSGGRTDTQYF. DNA for the CDR3: TGTGCCAGCTCACCGACTAGCGGGGGACGCACAGATACGCAGTATTTT. The full variable domain, its missing parts supplied by reference TRBV18 and TRBJ2-3, is NAGVMQNPRHLVRRRGQEARLRCSPMKGHSHVYWYRQLPEEGLKFMVYLQKENIIDESGMPKERFSAEFPKEGPSILRIQQVVRGDSAAYFCASSPTSGGRTDTQYFGPGTRLTVL.

The chain uses TRBV5-4 and TRBJ2-3; D is perhaps TRBD2 (5 bases). V lost 0 bases, J lost 0 bases, and 11 bases lay in between. Germline V CDR1 and CDR2: SGHNT, YYREEE (reference sequence). CDR3 length: 16 amino acids. The CDR3 DNA follows: TGTGCCAGCAGCTTGGATCCAGCGGCTAGCACAGATACGCAGTATTTT. It specifies CASSLDPAASTDTQYF.